Below are 16 T cell receptor beta chains sequenced from a single sample in a study of control samples from healthy donors and cancer patients. The assay was immunoSEQ multiplex PCR, and TCRdb's table has in-frame clones only and misses some. The sample lists about 160,000 clones, under 96% occurring once. The sample was blood. These receptors all come from a woman aged 25 to 39 in good health.

This rearrangement joins TRBV9 to TRBJ2-1, with TRBD2 matching 8 bases. This CDR3 region has 16 residues. Losses at the gene ends were 0 bases for V and 4 bases for J; bases not matched to a gene: 6. Germline CDR1 SGDLS, CDR2 YYNGEE. CDR3 region: CASSVVGGGLYNEQFF. The CDR3 nucleotides read TGTGCCAGCAGCGTAGTTGGCGGGGGGCTTTACAATGAGCAGTTCTTC.

The chain links TRBV4-1 to TRBJ1-2, with 11 bases that match TRBD1. CDR1 is MGHRA and CDR2 is YSYEKL in the germline V gene. The CDR3 extends over 14 amino acids. J was trimmed by 4 bases and V by 4 bases; bases with no gene match: 2. This CDR3 reads CASSRGQGGYGYTF. As DNA, the CDR3 is TGCGCCAGCAGCCGGGGACAGGGGGGCTATGGCTACACCTTC.

The genes are TRBV14 and TRBJ2-7; no firm D call. The germline gives CDR1 SGHDN, CDR2 FVKESK. CDR3 length: 14 residues. V dropped 0 bases and J dropped 5 bases, with 11 bases sitting between them. CDR3 residues: CASSQERHSNEQYF. The CDR3 region has the DNA TGTGCCAGCAGCCAAGAAAGACATTCGAACGAGCAGTACTTC.

This chain uses TRBV12-3 or TRBV12-4 with TRBJ1-2; D perhaps matches TRBD1 (6 bases). V was clipped by 4 bases and J by 8 bases, with 14 bases between them. The CDR3 consists of 13 residues. CDR3: CASSYLQGEGYTF. The CDR3 DNA reads TGTGCCAGCAGTTATTTACAGGGTGAAGGCTACACCTTC.

The chain has TRBV19 and TRBJ2-1, with 10 bases that match TRBD2. Losses at the gene ends were 4 bases for V and 3 bases for J; bases not matched to a gene: 3. The CDR3 has 15 amino acids. Germline CDR1 is LNHDA and CDR2 is SQIVND (reference sequence). The CDR3 is CASSTGTSDYNEQFF. CDR3 coding DNA: TGTGCCAGTAGTACCGGGACTAGCGACTACAATGAGCAGTTCTTC.

The sample holds one count of this clone. The genes are TRBV28 and TRBJ1-4; no definite D call. Germline CDR1 is MDHEN and CDR2 is SYDVKM. Trimming shortened V by 3 bases and J by 4 bases, and 9 bases separated the two germline ends. The CDR3 runs 14 residues. The CDR3 coding sequence is TGTGCCAGCAGTTTCGGGCAAGTTAATGAAAAACTGTTTTTT. Amino acids: CASSFGQVNEKLFF.

This chain joins TRBV28 and TRBJ1-2; TRBD1 agrees at 8 bases. CDR1 MDHEN and CDR2 SYDVKM come from the germline V gene. This CDR3 is built from 13 residues. J lost 8 bases, V lost 4 bases, and 6 bases had no gene match. Here the CDR3 DNA reads TGTGCCAGCAGTTCCCTGACAGGGGACGGCTACACCTTC. Protein product: CASSSLTGDGYTF.

The J gene is TRBJ1-4, the V gene TRBV28, with 8 bases that match TRBD1. CDR3 length: 12 residues. V was clipped by 7 bases and J by 7 bases; unmatched bases: 2. Germline-derived CDR1 and CDR2 are MDHEN and SYDVKM. The CDR3 loop reads CASKGQVEKLFF. As DNA, the CDR3 is TGTGCCAGCAAGGGACAGGTTGAAAAACTGTTTTTT. Filled out from reference TRBV28 and TRBJ1-4, the complete variable domain reads DVKVTQSSRYLVKRTGEKVFLECVQDMDHENMFWYRQDPGLGLRLIYFSYDVKMKEKGDIPEGYSVSREKKERFSLILESASTNQTSMYLCASKGQVEKLFFGSGTQLSVL.

V gene TRBV2 combines with J gene TRBJ2-5; 7 nucleotides align to TRBD1. The V segment lost 8 bases and the J segment 5 bases; nucleotides outside the gene matches: 11. From germline, CDR1 is SNHLY and CDR2 FYNNEI. CDR3 size: 14 residues. The chain's CDR3 is CASSDSRGSETQYF. DNA of the CDR3: TGTGCCAGCTCTGACAGCAGGGGGTCCGAGACCCAGTACTTC.

This chain uses TRBV15 with TRBJ2-7; D perhaps matches TRBD1 (5 bases). The V end lost 0 bases, the J end lost 7 bases, and 10 bases lay between the germline ends. The CDR3 length is 13 residues. Germline V CDR1 and CDR2: LNHNV, YYDKDF (reference sequence). The CDR3 is CATSRDTAGEQYF. DNA of the CDR3: TGTGCCACCAGCAGAGATACCGCAGGGGAGCAGTACTTC.

This CDR3 reads CASTYRVESYTF. For the CDR3, the DNA is TGTGCCAGCACATACAGGGTCGAAAGCTACACCTTC. J is TRBJ1-2 and V is TRBV6-5; perhaps TRBD1 as D (6 bases). With 7 bases removed from V and 9 bases from J, the gap between germline ends came to 15 bases. This CDR3 spans 12 amino acids. Germline assignment: CDR1 MNHEY and CDR2 SVGAGI.

This clone was found once. The chain combines TRBV5-6 with TRBJ1-4; 9 nucleotides match TRBD1. V shed 0 bases, J shed 8 bases, and the junction held 8 bases outside the gene matches. In germline, CDR1 is SGHDT, CDR2 YYEEEE. The CDR3 has 16 amino acids. CDR3 sequence reads: CASSLVGGQGEEKLFF. DNA of the CDR3: TGTGCCAGCAGCTTGGTTGGGGGACAGGGAGAAGAAAAACTGTTTTTT.

This clone was recorded only once. Additional DNA sequences in this sample encode the identical CDR3. This chain links TRBV3-1 (or the pseudogene TRBV3-2) with TRBJ2-3; D gene uncertain. CDR3 length: 13 residues. V lost 1 base, J lost 0 bases, and 2 bases lay in between. Germline V gives CDR1 LGHDT, CDR2 YNNKEL (reference sequence). The CDR3 protein is CASSQVSTDTQYF. The CDR3 nucleotides are TGTGCCAGCAGCCAAGTGAGCACAGATACGCAGTATTTT.

The chain uses TRBV28 and TRBJ1-4; 11 positions agree with TRBD1. CDR3 length: 18 amino acids. Germline assignment: CDR1 MDHEN and CDR2 SYDVKM. V was pared by 5 bases and J by 0 bases, with 8 bases of the junction left unmatched. The CDR3 here is CASSLGQGVYATNEKLFF. The CDR3 DNA follows: TGTGCCAGCAGTCTGGGACAGGGGGTCTATGCAACTAATGAAAAACTGTTTTTT.

The chain carries TRBV27 and TRBJ2-1, with D perhaps matching TRBD1 or TRBD2 (5 bases each). The V end was cut by 8 bases, the J end by 6 bases, with 11 bases between. The CDR3 sequence is 12 residues long. Per the germline V gene, CDR1 is MNHEY and CDR2 is SMNVEV (reference sequence). CDR3 coding DNA: TGTGCCAGCCGGGGCAGGGTCAATGAGCAGTTCTTC. The encoded protein is CASRGRVNEQFF.

The rearrangement links TRBV9 to TRBJ2-5, with 8 bases fitting TRBD2. V was pared by 3 bases and J by 5 bases, with 21 bases of the junction left unmatched. Germline CDR1 is SGDLS and CDR2 is YYNGEE. The CDR3 runs 19 residues. The CDR3: CASSAAAGKIGLASETQYF. As DNA, the CDR3 is TGTGCCAGCAGCGCAGCAGCTGGAAAAATTGGACTAGCCAGTGAGACCCAGTACTTC.